This TCR beta chain emerged from a study of cytomegalovirus exposure and HLA in healthy donors (dated by TCRdb to 2015 to 2018). For context, the study as a whole: In an earlier analysis of some 610 of the donors, 276 Gb of sequence data and about 110 million unique TCR beta sequences from about 179 million T cells were reported. An early release covering roughly 640 HLA-typed donors comprised approximately 300 gigabases of sequencing data and tens of millions of unique TCR sequences. Of the roughly 400 genotyped donors, approximately 82% fell in the genetic ancestry cluster associated with self-reported Caucasian donors. The study aimed to test whether signatures of past pathogen exposure could be identified by cataloging public T cell receptors. Using immunosequencing, the study profiled T cell repertoires from 500 to 800 subjects and related those repertoires to cytomegalovirus serostatus. In addition to the first cohort of approximately 650 subjects, a separate validation cohort of 130 or so different subjects was used. The study combined high-throughput TCR immunosequencing, statistical association of individual TCRs with disease status, and machine learning to predict cytomegalovirus infection status. To study patterns of TCR occurrence, a later analysis re-analyzed previously published TCR beta repertoires from 550 to 800 donors and added high-resolution HLA genotyping. In the later analysis, no new phenotypic data were used to find candidate immune exposures; instead, reliance was placed on TCR beta sequences and their occurrence across donors. An earlier analysis of more than 450 of the donors used high-throughput TCR beta sequencing to judge whether each TCR beta V gene segment behaved as functional or pseudogenic. Donor age, sex, ethnicity and CMV serostatus were compiled alongside the repertoire data. A later genetic analysis took genome-wide SNP genotypes for about 55% of the 666 donors and used that subset as a discovery cohort. Every repertoire in the discovery cohort had been generated on one and the same sequencing platform. Class I and class II HLA loci were covered by the typing at four-digit resolution. The number of typed donors differed by locus: roughly 629-630 for A, B, C, DRB1 and DQB1; 522 for DQA1; 606 for DPA1; and approximately 450 for DPB1. Because of strong linkage in the cohort, five DR-DQ haplotypes were treated as single units for association and clustering. Among some 400 genotyped donors of the cohort, an average of around 240,000 unique TCR beta nucleotide sequences were sequenced per donor, roughly 18% of them non-productive.

Libraries were constructed by the immunoSEQ multiplex PCR assay. For the multiplex PCR, a mixture combining 60 forward primers for TCR Vbeta segments and 13 reverse primers for TCR Jbeta segments was used. Amplification of the CDR3 region of rearranged TCR beta genes was performed with a multiplex PCR assay on genomic DNA. Amplified TCR beta libraries were sequenced as 87-base-pair reads on the Illumina HiSeq System. Processing in the source paper ran as follows. A later analysis counted about 80 million unique TCR beta chains across the 666 repertoires, and roughly 9.9 million of these chains were shared by at least two donors. Raw reads were error-corrected and collapsed into unique sequences by a nearest-neighbor algorithm in which closely related sequences were merged to remove PCR and sequencing errors. To assign V, D and J gene segments, CDR3 sequences were aligned to IMGT reference sequences. For a sequence to be retained, a match of at least six nucleotides to both a V gene segment and a J gene segment was required. Rearrangements were called productive when the CDR3 lacked stop codons and stayed in frame with V and J; all others were non-productive. Following IMGT convention, CDR3 was defined as the stretch from the second conserved V-encoded cysteine up to the conserved J-encoded phenylalanine. The earlier analysis of 587 of the donors excluded sequences that lacked an unambiguous match to a single V gene segment. In an earlier analysis of approximately 560 of the donors, a V segment was called functional when productive rearrangements were above 56.7%, and segregating when the standard deviation between donors exceeded 5%. A statistical classification framework was built to diagnose cytomegalovirus status from the catalog of TCR beta chain sequences. A later analysis assigned V and J genes by comparing TCR nucleotide sequences with IMGT/GENE-DB human TR gene sequences. The TCRdist pipeline was used in a later analysis to assign CDR3 sequences and most-parsimonious VDJ recombination scenarios. In a later analysis, each TCR beta chain was defined by its CDR3 amino acid sequence together with its V-gene family, and reads lacking a unique V-gene family were excluded. A later analysis removed over 500 highly shared, low-generation-probability nucleotide sequences to deal with suspected cross-contamination and a sequencing artifact. For each public chain, a later analysis derived a clonal expansion index from normalized ranks of inferred template counts within each repertoire. Generation probabilities in a later analysis came from a VDJ recombination model fitted to out-of-frame rearrangements, and those results were checked against IGoR. Hypergeometric tests were used in a later analysis to score TCR-TCR, TCR-HLA and TCR-CMV co-occurrence, with a repertoire-size bias correction applied to the TCR pairs. False discovery rates were estimated in a later analysis by permuting HLA or CMV assignments 20 times. In a later analysis, co-occurring TCRs were grouped using DBSCAN, and TCRdist sequence similarity was added for clustering within HLA-allele-positive subsets. Repertoires with fewer than 30,000 or more than 120,000 public chains were left out of co-occurrence clustering, as were a handful of repertoires with anomalous nucleotide sharing. In its TCRdb copy, this immuneACCESS table keeps in-frame sequences only and misses some clones. Where compared with another copy, unresolved V genes explain less than half of these, and the others have no known cause. D and trimming come from the DNA, and the V and J calls and clone size come from that table. This sample holds some 87,000 clones; under 85% were observed only once. In total, the top ten clones hold under 3% of the sample.

The cohort comprised hundreds of healthy bone marrow donors. All cohort members were sampled while nominally healthy, although unrecorded immune exposures were likely present. The donor was CMV seronegative and was included in the group of a few hundred seronegative cohort members. Each donor provided a peripheral blood sample, and peripheral blood mononuclear cells were used for TCR beta sequencing. Genomic DNA was extracted from the blood cell samples with the Qiagen DNeasy Blood Extraction Kit. Trimming accounts for 6 bases at V and 4 bases at J, while the number of junction bases matched to no gene is 6. The germline V gene (reference sequence) sets CDR1 to LNHDA and CDR2 to SQIVND. The CDR3, cysteine through phenylalanine, is 14 amino acids long. Of the read, only the CDR3 DNA is kept; its 42 bases are in frame from base 1. What the authors observed across the whole study: In a later analysis, TCR association rates were found to vary across HLA loci, with the most associated TCRs seen for DRB1 alleles and the fewest for HLA-C alleles. In vitro tests confirmed that a few of the cytomegalovirus-associated TCR beta chains recognize cytomegalovirus antigens. Roughly uniform sequencing depth across donors was assumed in presence/absence analyses, although this assumption may not hold. In both the original and validation cohorts, the classifier was reported to diagnose cytomegalovirus status with high specificity and sensitivity. Linkage disequilibrium might explain the correlated functional status among segregating V segments, but an unknown experimental factor could not be ruled out. A further reported finding was that TCR beta sequences accurately predicted the HLA-A and HLA-B alleles for most subjects in the first cohort. Roughly 15 rarely observed V segments, including chromosome 9 orphons, were excluded from the earlier analysis of several hundred of the donors because counts were too low. Strong co-occurrence of HLA alleles, especially DR and DQ, made assigning TCR associations to individual alleles difficult. For the cohort, immune exposure information was limited to CMV serostatus. In a later genetic analysis, a missense DCLRE1C variant was associated with V-gene and J-gene trimming of TCR beta chains, and the association was replicated in an independent cohort. In an earlier analysis of about 540 of the donors, most TCR beta V segments were observed in productive rearrangements about 87% or about 30% of the time, broadly matching IMGT annotations. A later analysis found that most CMV-associated TCR beta chains appeared HLA-restricted, with HLA associations seemingly driven largely by CMV exposure. Because some donors lacked HLA typing at each locus, the association tests relied only on the typed subset. In a later genetic analysis, fewer N-insertions in productive TCRs were reported among donors in an Asian-associated ancestry cluster than the roughly 710-donor mean. Only TCR beta chains were sequenced in this cohort, and the absence of alpha or paired-chain data limited detectable features. At a false discovery rate of 0.05, a later analysis linked approximately 18,000 TCR beta sequences to specific HLA alleles. Most TCR sequences were observed very rarely across donors, whereas some public TCRs were present in many individuals. A total of roughly 160 TCR beta chains were listed by the study as associated with cytomegalovirus. Several of the top co-occurrence clusters appeared to be linked to parvovirus B19, influenza, CMV and Epstein-Barr virus, according to a later analysis. It was suggested by the authors that the approach could potentially be generalized to other disease states and immunological phenotypes. Some IMGT-functional V segments, including TRBV6-2 and TRBV6-3, could not be told apart with the 87-base-pair reads, so those segments were excluded. The sequencing pipeline was judged likely to have produced a cluster of highly shared sequence variants as a technical artifact. Compared with equally common non-associated chains, HLA-associated TCR beta chains in a later analysis were more clonally expanded and had lower generation probabilities.

Turning to this clone: This clone's antigen is unknown. The input lacks base qualities; no much larger clone sits a single base away.

The sample was PBMCs. The sequence joins TRBV19 to TRBJ1-3, and 7 junctional nucleotides match TRBD1. This TCR came from a man aged 30-40 years in good health and CMV-seronegative. The CDR3 corresponds to CASRPTGTGNTIYF. The DNA sequence is TGTGCCAGTAGACCGACAGGGACGGGAAACACCATATATTTT. Joined to the reference TRBV19 and TRBJ1-3 proteins, this CDR3 gives the full variable domain: DGGITQSPKYLFRKEGQNVTLSCEQNLNHDAMYWYRQDPGQGLRLIYYSQIVNDFQKGDIAEGYSVSREKKESFPLTVTSAQKNPTAFYLCASRPTGTGNTIYFGEGSWLTVV.